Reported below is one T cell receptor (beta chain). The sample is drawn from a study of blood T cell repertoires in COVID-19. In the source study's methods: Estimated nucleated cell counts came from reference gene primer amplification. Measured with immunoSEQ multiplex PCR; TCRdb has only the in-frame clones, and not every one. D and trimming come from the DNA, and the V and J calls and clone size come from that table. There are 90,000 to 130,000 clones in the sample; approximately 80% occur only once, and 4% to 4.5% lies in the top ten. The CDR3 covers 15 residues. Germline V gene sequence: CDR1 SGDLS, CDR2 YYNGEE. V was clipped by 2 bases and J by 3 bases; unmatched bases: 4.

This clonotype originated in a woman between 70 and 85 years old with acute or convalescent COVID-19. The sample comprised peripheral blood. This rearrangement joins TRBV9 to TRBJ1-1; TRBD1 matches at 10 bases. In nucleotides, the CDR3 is TGTGCCAGCAGCGTTGCCGGGACAGGGGACACTGAAGCTTTCTTT. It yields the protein CASSVAGTGDTEAFF.